This T cell receptor beta chain was recovered during a study of PD-L1 blockade in urothelial cancer. Time point described: pretreatment peripheral blood. Each PCR contained spiked-in synthetic TCR analog templates. TCRdb keeps only in-frame clones here, not all; method: immunoSEQ multiplex PCR. The sample consists of about 130,000 clones, approximately 84% of them appearing once. This TCR came from a man aged 50 or older with urothelial cancer. The sample here was PBMCs, taken around atezolizumab (anti-PD-L1) treatment.

The CDR3 sequence: CASRAVSGANVLTF. Written as DNA, the CDR3 is TGTGCCAGCAGAGCGGTCTCTGGGGCCAACGTCCTGACTTTC. The J gene is TRBJ2-6, the V gene TRBV28, with D perhaps TRBD2 (5 bases). V lost 6 bases and J 0 bases, leaving 6 bases between the germline ends. Germline CDR1 is MDHEN and CDR2 is SYDVKM. The CDR3 loop spans 14 amino acids.